This passage covers 29 T cell receptor beta chains from one sample sequenced in a study of cytomegalovirus exposure and HLA in healthy donors. The primer mix had 60 Vbeta and 13 Jbeta primers. TCRdb keeps only in-frame clones here, not all; method: immunoSEQ multiplex PCR. This sample has over 80,000 clones; 81% occur once, and the top ten carry under 5.5%. The sequenced material came from PBMCs. These receptors came from a man aged 35 to 55 in good health and CMV-seropositive.

The gene calls are TRBV11-3 and TRBJ2-7, with TRBD1 matching 9 bases. CDR1 SGHNT and CDR2 YENEEA come from the germline V gene. CDR3 length equals 15 residues. After removal of 4 bases from V and 7 bases from J, the junction contained 11 bases not matched to a gene. In DNA form, the CDR3 reads TGTGCCAGCAGCTCATCCGGGACAGGGCTTGGGGAGCAGTACTTC. Translating it yields CASSSSGTGLGEQYF.

The chain carries TRBV25-1 and TRBJ1-1; 7 bases match TRBD1. Looked up from germline, CDR1 is MGHDK and CDR2 is SYGVNS. V lost 3 bases and J lost 3; bases outside the gene matches: 7. The CDR3 length is 15 residues. This CDR3 is CASSDPKQGDTEAFF. The CDR3 region has the DNA TGTGCCAGCAGTGACCCCAAGCAGGGGGACACTGAAGCTTTCTTT.

The chain links TRBV30 to TRBJ2-3; 9 nucleotides line up with TRBD2. Germline V lookup: CDR1 GTSNPN, CDR2 SVGIG (reference sequence). CDR3 size: 15 residues. V was pared by 2 bases and J by 6 bases, with 9 bases of the junction left unmatched. The CDR3 is CAWSQTGTSPDTQYF. The DNA for the CDR3 is TGTGCCTGGAGTCAGACCGGGACTAGCCCTGATACGCAGTATTTT.

This clone was seen only once. The rearrangement joins TRBV6-6 to TRBJ2-7; 10 bases match TRBD2. V gave up 8 bases and J gave up 0 bases; unmatched junction bases: 10. The germline CDR1 and CDR2 sequences are MNHNY and SVGAGI (reference sequence). The CDR3 is 16 amino acids. CDR3 protein: CASRGLAGVISYEQYF. The CDR3 bases are TGTGCCAGCCGTGGGCTAGCGGGGGTGATCTCCTACGAGCAGTACTTC.

The chain carries TRBV4-1 and TRBJ2-1; TRBD2 matches 7 bases. J lost 1 base, V lost 1 base, and 7 bases had no gene match. The CDR3 sequence is 17 residues long. Germline lookup yields CDR1 MGHRA and CDR2 YSYEKL. CDR3: CASSQVRGVRSYNEQFF. DNA of the CDR3: TGCGCCAGCAGCCAAGTTCGGGGGGTTAGGTCCTACAATGAGCAGTTCTTC.

The genes are TRBV10-1 and TRBJ2-1; 8 bases align to TRBD2. The trim removed 2 bases at V and 7 bases at J, leaving 4 bases unmatched. Germline assignment: CDR1 WNHNN and CDR2 SYGVQD (reference sequence). The CDR3 is 14 residues long. The CDR3 sequence is CASSEQAGGNEQFF. Written as DNA, the CDR3 is TGCGCCAGCAGTGAGCAGGCGGGGGGTAATGAGCAGTTCTTC.

The chain couples TRBV19 to TRBJ1-6, with no clear D. With 3 bases removed from V and 7 bases from J, the gap between germline ends came to 7 bases. CDR3 size: 13 residues. The germline V gene encodes CDR1 LNHDA and CDR2 SQIVND (reference sequence). The CDR3 DNA reads as TGTGCCAGTAGTATTCCACAGAATTCACCCCTCCACTTT. Translating it yields CASSIPQNSPLHF.

The chain couples TRBV23-1 to TRBJ1-1; tentatively, D is TRBD1 (5 bases). TRBV23-1 is designated an ORF whose function remains uncertain. CDR3 size: 17 residues. The ends were cut back, 4 bases at V and 2 bases at J, with 20 bases in the middle. CDR3 bases: TGCGCCAGCAGTCTCCTACCTTACAGGCCTCTAAACACTGAAGCTTTCTTT. This encodes CASSLLPYRPLNTEAFF.

This clone was seen just once. This chain connects TRBV10-3 to TRBJ1-1; 11 bases agree with TRBD1. CDR1 ENHRY and CDR2 SYGVKD come from the germline V gene. J lost 0 bases, V lost 9 bases, and 3 bases had no gene match. The CDR3 spans 14 residues. The CDR3 reads CAIGQGALNTEAFF. DNA of the CDR3: TGTGCCATAGGACAGGGGGCTTTGAACACTGAAGCTTTCTTT.

This sequence joins TRBV2 and TRBJ1-5; tentatively, D is TRBD1 (6 bases). The CDR3 totals 17 residues. Trimming removed 5 bases at V and 0 bases at J, with 17 bases between. From germline, CDR1 is SNHLY and CDR2 FYNNEI. This CDR3 reads CASSSMGTPYSNQPQHF. DNA of the CDR3: TGTGCCAGCAGTTCAATGGGGACACCTTATAGCAATCAGCCCCAGCATTTT.

The CDR3 DNA follows: TGTGCCAGCAGCGTAGGAGCTAGCGGGGGGGCTTCCTACGAGCAGTACTTC. Translating it yields CASSVGASGGASYEQYF. This sequence joins TRBV9 and TRBJ2-7; 12 bases fit TRBD2. This CDR3 contains 17 residues. V was clipped by 0 bases and J by 1 base; unmatched bases: 5. In germline, CDR1 is SGDLS, CDR2 YYNGEE.

The chain recombines TRBV14 with TRBJ1-4; no clear D. The CDR3 sequence is 13 residues long. Trimming pared 4 bases from V and 8 bases from J, leaving 11 bases between. Per the germline V gene, CDR1 is SGHDN and CDR2 is FVKESK. CDR3 nucleotide sequence: TGTGCCAGCAGCCCGGCAGGAAGCGAAAAACTGTTTTTT. Its translation: CASSPAGSEKLFF.

This chain uses TRBV19 with TRBJ1-4; 7 bases match TRBD1. Germline V CDR1 and CDR2: LNHDA, SQIVND (reference sequence). This CDR3 is built from 14 residues. J gave up 8 bases and V 5 bases, and 8 bases lay outside the gene matches. The CDR3 sequence is CASSVQGTVEKLFF. In DNA form, the CDR3 reads TGTGCCAGTAGTGTCCAGGGGACAGTGGAAAAACTGTTTTTT.

This clone was observed once. V is TRBV5-4 and J is TRBJ2-7; 8 bases agree with TRBD1. The CDR3 spans 15 residues. Trimming at V came to 2 bases and at J to 0 bases, leaving 4 bases not matched to a gene. Per germline, CDR1 SGHNT and CDR2 YYREEE (reference sequence). The CDR3 DNA is TGTGCCAGCAGCTTCCCCGGGACAGGCTCCTACGAGCAGTACTTC. The encoded protein is CASSFPGTGSYEQYF. Full variable domain (outside the CDR3, taken from reference TRBV5-4 and TRBJ2-7): ETGVTQSPTHLIKTRGQQVTLRCSSQSGHNTVSWYQQALGQGPQFIFQYYREEENGRGNFPPRFSGLQFPNYSSELNVNALELDDSALYLCASSFPGTGSYEQYFGPGTRLTVT.

This clone was found once. The chain's CDR3 is CASSYTGMETQYF. The CDR3 nucleotides are TGTGCCAGCAGTTACACAGGGATGGAGACCCAGTACTTC. This chain uses TRBV6-5 with TRBJ2-5, with D possibly being TRBD1 (6 bases). CDR1 is MNHEY, CDR2 SVGAGI, per germline. CDR3 length equals 13 residues. V was clipped by 2 bases and J by 5 bases, with 9 bases between them.

The chain couples TRBV29-1 to TRBJ2-3; the match to TRBD2 covers 11 bases. The length of the CDR3 is 15 residues. The V and J ends lost 7 bases and 1 base, in that order; junction bases with no gene match: 7. Looked up from germline, CDR1 is SQVTM and CDR2 is ANQGSEA. CDR3 loop: CSESELAGGTDTQYF. DNA for the CDR3: TGCAGCGAGTCAGAACTAGCGGGAGGCACAGATACGCAGTATTTT.

This clone was counted only a few times. J is TRBJ2-1 and V is TRBV28, with TRBD2 as a possible D gene (5 bases). CDR1 and CDR2 from the germline V gene are MDHEN and SYDVKM. Trimming left V 6 bases short and J 0 bases short, with 18 bases between. The CDR3 is made up of 17 amino acids. The CDR3, as DNA: TGTGCCAGCAGCTCACTAGGCGGCTCCTACTCCTACAATGAGCAGTTCTTC. Translated: CASSSLGGSYSYNEQFF.

The V call is TRBV5-1, the J call TRBJ1-1; TRBD1 might be the D (6 bases). Germline CDR1 reads SGHRS; CDR2 reads YFSETQ. The CDR3 has 14 residues. Trimming took off 0 bases at V and 4 bases at J, with 10 bases between the two ends. The CDR3 region is CASSLAPRGTEAFF. The CDR3, as DNA: TGCGCCAGCAGCTTGGCTCCCAGGGGCACTGAAGCTTTCTTT.

V usage is TRBV16 and J usage is TRBJ2-1; D unclear. V was cut by 2 bases and J by 7 bases, with 15 bases left in between. This CDR3 spans 15 amino acids. CDR1 and CDR2 from the germline V gene are KGHSY and FQNENV. The CDR3 spells CASSQTPPSVNEQFF. Here the CDR3 DNA reads TGTGCCAGCAGCCAAACTCCGCCGTCTGTTAATGAGCAGTTCTTC.

This clone was counted a few times. This sequence joins TRBV4-1 and TRBJ2-1, with a weak D call TRBD2 (5 bases). V was cut by 0 bases and J by 5 bases, with 17 bases left in between. The CDR3 consists of 17 residues. Germline CDR1 is MGHRA and CDR2 is YSYEKL. This CDR3 reads CASSQDPLWGVDNEQFF. CDR3 nucleotides: TGCGCCAGCAGCCAAGATCCCCTCTGGGGAGTCGACAATGAGCAGTTCTTC.

The rearrangement joins TRBV6-5 to TRBJ1-2, with D possibly matching TRBD1 (6 bases). The CDR3 spans 15 residues. The germline V gene encodes CDR1 MNHEY and CDR2 SVGAGI. V was clipped by 6 bases and J by 3 bases, with 17 bases between them. The CDR3 protein is CASSRTGQEDYGYTF. Here the CDR3 DNA reads TGTGCCAGCAGCCGAACAGGGCAGGAGGACTATGGCTACACCTTC.

The chain is built from TRBV7-9 and TRBJ1-2; 8 bases map to TRBD1. Trimming cost V 5 bases and J 6 bases; bases outside gene matches: 14. Germline-derived CDR1 and CDR2 are SEHNR and FQNEAQ (reference sequence). The CDR3 covers 16 residues. The CDR3 DNA reads as TGTGCCAGCAGCGACTTTTTTGGGGCAGGGGGCGATGGCTACACCTTC. It codes for CASSDFFGAGGDGYTF. Variable domain in full (rest from reference TRBV7-9 and TRBJ1-2): DTGVSQNPRHKITKRGQNVTFRCDPISEHNRLYWYRQTLGQGPEFLTYFQNEAQLEKSRLLSDRFSAERPKGSFSTLEIQRTEQGDSAMYLCASSDFFGAGGDGYTFGSGTRLTVV.

The table lists this clone with a count of one. This sequence joins TRBV10-3 and TRBJ2-1; 11 positions match TRBD1. J lost 10 bases, V lost 3 bases, and 8 bases had no gene match. This CDR3 is 15 amino acids long. The germline V gene encodes CDR1 ENHRY and CDR2 SYGVKD. The CDR3 region has the DNA TGTGCCATCAGTGAATGGGGACAGGGGGTCGGGGAGCAGTTCTTC. Its translation is CAISEWGQGVGEQFF.

The chain uses TRBV18 and TRBJ2-1, with D perhaps TRBD1 (5 bases). The CDR3 is 16 residues long. Germline loops: CDR1 KGHSH, CDR2 LQKENI. V was pared by 3 bases and J by 1 base, with 13 bases between. CDR3 sequence (DNA): TGTGCCAGCTCACCCGGGTCCCCAGGGTCCTACAATGAGCAGTTCTTC. Protein: CASSPGSPGSYNEQFF. The variable domain in full, completed from reference TRBV18 and TRBJ2-1, reads NAGVMQNPRHLVRRRGQEARLRCSPMKGHSHVYWYRQLPEEGLKFMVYLQKENIIDESGMPKERFSAEFPKEGPSILRIQQVVRGDSAAYFCASSPGSPGSYNEQFFGPGTRLTVL.

This chain connects TRBV28 to TRBJ2-1; no clear D gene. Germline CDR1 MDHEN, CDR2 SYDVKM. CDR3 size: 12 residues. The germline V and J ends were trimmed by 6 bases and 7 bases, with 10 bases remaining between them. The chain's CDR3 is CASSPPMNEQFF. CDR3 coding DNA: TGTGCCAGCAGCCCTCCTATGAATGAGCAGTTCTTC.

The chain links TRBV4-1 to TRBJ2-2; possible D gene TRBD2, 6 bases. V was trimmed by 2 bases and J by 0 bases, leaving 16 bases between them. This CDR3 comprises 18 residues. Germline CDR1 MGHRA, CDR2 YSYEKL. In nucleotides, the CDR3 is TGCGCCAGCAGCCAAACCTTAATGGGCGGGGCGAACACCGGGGAGCTGTTTTTT. Amino acids: CASSQTLMGGANTGELFF.

The chain has TRBV2 and TRBJ1-6; a possible D gene is TRBD1 (6 bases). The length of the CDR3 is 14 residues. The germline V gene has CDR1 SNHLY and CDR2 FYNNEI. V was pared by 4 bases and J by 6 bases, with 10 bases between. CDR3 loop: CASSAQGPNSPLHF. CDR3 DNA: TGTGCCAGCAGTGCTCAGGGGCCTAATTCACCCCTCCACTTT.

V is TRBV6-1 and J is TRBJ2-1, with 11 positions matching TRBD2. Germline values: CDR1 MNHNS, CDR2 SASEGT. V lost 4 bases to trimming and J lost 3 bases; unmatched junction nucleotides: 2. The CDR3 is made up of 15 amino acids. CDR3 coding DNA: TGTGCCAGCAGTGTTAGCGGGGGGGACTACAATGAGCAGTTCTTC. Translating gives CASSVSGGDYNEQFF.

This chain connects TRBV5-6 to TRBJ2-1; D remains ambiguous. Germline loops: CDR1 SGHDT, CDR2 YYEEEE. Trimming left V 0 bases short and J 1 base short, with 11 bases between. The CDR3 is made up of 16 amino acids. CDR3 coding DNA: TGTGCCAGCAGCTTGGTTGGCAGGCAATCCTACAATGAGCAGTTCTTC. This translates into CASSLVGRQSYNEQFF.